This T cell receptor (beta chain) was documented in a study of siplizumab effects on memory and regulatory T cells. General observations from the study: No naive or memory phenotype could be assigned to roughly 75-97% of proliferating clones. It seemed that naive T cells were more diverse than memory cells and were major contributors to the alloresponse.

Only in-frame clones appear in the TCRdb table, and some are missing; sequencing was by immunoSEQ multiplex PCR. The table records roughly 68,000 clones, just over 95% of them present only once. Trimming took 5 bases from V and 6 from J; bases not matched to a gene: 3. The CDR3 consists of 13 residues. Germline-derived CDR1 and CDR2 are SGDLS and YYNGEE. This clone appeared a single time. Its antigen is as yet unknown. Sequenced material: naive CD8+ T cells sorted from blood. The clonotype originates from a human donor in good health. The rearrangement joins TRBV9 to TRBJ2-3; TRBD2 agrees at 10 bases. CDR3 in amino acids: CASSPGLADTQYF. In DNA form, the CDR3 reads TGTGCCAGCAGTCCGGGACTAGCGGATACGCAGTATTTT.